A single sample is the source of the 10 T cell receptor beta chains below, sequenced in a study of cytomegalovirus exposure and HLA in healthy donors. The table came from immunoSEQ multiplex PCR; TCRdb's copy has only in-frame clones and leaves some out. The profile shows over 150,000 clones, around 84% of them singletons. Specimen: PBMCs. All receptors come from a human donor in good health.

This chain connects TRBV2 to TRBJ1-6; D gene unclear. Trimming cost V 7 bases and J 8 bases, with 15 bases left between them. Germline values: CDR1 SNHLY, CDR2 FYNNEI. The CDR3 spans 14 residues. CDR3 nucleotide sequence: TGTGCCAGCACTCAACAATCTGGTGATTCACCCCTCCACTTT. This translates into CASTQQSGDSPLHF.

This chain joins TRBV6-5 and TRBJ1-2; 8 positions agree with TRBD1. Germline V gene data show CDR1 as MNHEY and CDR2 as SVGAGI. After removal of 6 bases from V and 8 bases from J, the junction contained 11 bases not matched to a gene. The CDR3 has 14 amino acids. CDR3 DNA sequence: TGTGCCAGCAGACCCTCGGACAGGGTAAGCGGCTACACCTTC. The encoded protein is CASRPSDRVSGYTF.

This chain connects TRBV5-1 to TRBJ1-1; perhaps TRBD1 as D (5 bases). Per the germline V gene, CDR1 is SGHRS and CDR2 is YFSETQ. The CDR3 runs 14 residues. The V gene lost 7 bases and the J gene lost 5 bases, with 18 bases spanning the gap. The CDR3 spells CASSSGGWGTEAFF. The CDR3 nucleotides are TGCGCCAGCTCCTCGGGGGGGTGGGGGACTGAAGCTTTCTTT. Looking up the rest from reference TRBV5-1 and TRBJ1-1 gives the full variable domain: KAGVTQTPRYLIKTRGQQVTLSCSPISGHRSVSWYQQTPGQGLQFLFEYFSETQRNKGNFPGRFSGRQFSNSRSEMNVSTLELGDSALYLCASSSGGWGTEAFFGQGTRLTVV.

The V and J genes are TRBV5-5 and TRBJ2-2; D ambiguous. V was trimmed by 4 bases and J by 1 base, leaving 8 bases between them. The CDR3 loop spans 14 amino acids. The germline CDR1 and CDR2 sequences are SGHKS and YYEKEE (reference sequence). The CDR3 loop is CASSNRLNTGELFF. The DNA for the CDR3 is TGTGCCAGCAGCAACCGACTGAACACCGGGGAGCTGTTTTTT.

The CDR3 sequence: CASSDRMENTEAFF. The CDR3 region has the DNA TGTGCCAGCTCAGACAGGATGGAGAACACTGAAGCTTTCTTT. This chain connects TRBV18 to TRBJ1-1, with D perhaps TRBD1 (6 bases). The CDR3 extends over 14 amino acids. The V end was cut by 5 bases, the J end by 1 base, with 11 bases between. In germline, CDR1 is KGHSH, CDR2 LQKENI.

This clone was observed a handful of times. This rearrangement joins TRBV7-6 to TRBJ2-7, with 7 bases matching TRBD1. Germline V gene sequence: CDR1 SGHVS, CDR2 FNYEAQ. The CDR3 extends over 14 amino acids. V gave up 3 bases and J gave up 3 bases; unmatched junction bases: 5. The CDR3 here is CASSLGTALYEQYF. The CDR3 coding sequence is TGTGCCAGCAGCTTGGGGACAGCGCTCTACGAGCAGTACTTC.

V and J are TRBV30 and TRBJ2-1, with 10 bases matching TRBD2. The V and J ends lost 2 bases and 10 bases, in that order; junction bases with no gene match: 8. The CDR3 extends over 14 amino acids. Germline CDR1 reads GTSNPN; CDR2 reads SVGIG (reference sequence). CDR3 DNA: TGTGCCTGGAGTAAGGAACTAGCGGGAAGGGAGCAGTTCTTC. Its translation is CAWSKELAGREQFF. The full variable domain, rest sourced from reference TRBV30 and TRBJ2-1, is SQTIHQWPATLVQPVGSPLSLECTVEGTSNPNLYWYRQAAGRGLQLLFYSVGIGQISSEVPQNLSASRPQDRQFILSSKKLLLSDSGFYLCAWSKELAGREQFFGPGTRLTVL.

This chain links TRBV15 with TRBJ1-1, with D perhaps TRBD1 (6 bases). Germline CDR1 is LNHNV and CDR2 is YYDKDF (reference sequence). Trimming stripped 8 bases from V and 2 bases from J, with 15 bases between. The CDR3 loop spans 14 amino acids. CDR3 sequence (DNA): TGTGCCACCGCCCTCCCAGGGGATAACACTGAAGCTTTCTTT. Translated, it gives CATALPGDNTEAFF.

J is TRBJ1-1 and V is TRBV6-5, with TRBD1 identical over 10 bases. Germline loops: CDR1 MNHEY, CDR2 SVGAGI. The CDR3 extends over 15 amino acids. Trimming at V came to 6 bases and at J to 5 bases, leaving 9 bases not matched to a gene. The CDR3 DNA is TGTGCCAGCAGAGCCGGGACAGGGGTTGGTACTGAAGCTTTCTTT. Its translation is CASRAGTGVGTEAFF.

This chain uses TRBV27 with TRBJ2-7; weak D call: TRBD1 (6 bases). Germline loops: CDR1 MNHEY, CDR2 SMNVEV (reference sequence). The V end lost 2 bases, the J end lost 6 bases, and 17 bases lay between the germline ends. The CDR3 loop spans 15 amino acids. The CDR3: CASSLRGMGASEQYF. The CDR3 coding sequence is TGTGCCAGCAGTTTACGGGGCATGGGGGCCAGCGAGCAGTACTTC.